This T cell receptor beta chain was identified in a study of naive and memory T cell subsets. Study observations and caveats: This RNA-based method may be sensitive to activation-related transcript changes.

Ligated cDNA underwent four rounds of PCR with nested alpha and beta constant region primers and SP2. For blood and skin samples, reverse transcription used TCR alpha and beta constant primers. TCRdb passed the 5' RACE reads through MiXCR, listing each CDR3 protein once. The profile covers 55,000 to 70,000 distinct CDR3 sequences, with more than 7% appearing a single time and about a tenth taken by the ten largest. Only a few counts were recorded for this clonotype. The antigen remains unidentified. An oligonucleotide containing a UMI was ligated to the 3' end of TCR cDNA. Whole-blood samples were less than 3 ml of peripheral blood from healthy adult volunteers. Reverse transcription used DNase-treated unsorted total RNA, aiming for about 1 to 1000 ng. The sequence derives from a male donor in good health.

In DNA form, the CDR3 reads TGTGCCAGCACCAAACAGGGGCAGAACACTGAAGCTTTCTTT. As protein: CASTKQGQNTEAFF. This rearrangement joins TRBV2 to TRBJ1-1, with 7 bases aligning to TRBD1. The CDR3 totals 14 residues. CDR1 SNHLY and CDR2 FYNNEI come from the germline V gene. Unmatched junction bases numbered 6, after V lost 7 bases and J lost 1 base.